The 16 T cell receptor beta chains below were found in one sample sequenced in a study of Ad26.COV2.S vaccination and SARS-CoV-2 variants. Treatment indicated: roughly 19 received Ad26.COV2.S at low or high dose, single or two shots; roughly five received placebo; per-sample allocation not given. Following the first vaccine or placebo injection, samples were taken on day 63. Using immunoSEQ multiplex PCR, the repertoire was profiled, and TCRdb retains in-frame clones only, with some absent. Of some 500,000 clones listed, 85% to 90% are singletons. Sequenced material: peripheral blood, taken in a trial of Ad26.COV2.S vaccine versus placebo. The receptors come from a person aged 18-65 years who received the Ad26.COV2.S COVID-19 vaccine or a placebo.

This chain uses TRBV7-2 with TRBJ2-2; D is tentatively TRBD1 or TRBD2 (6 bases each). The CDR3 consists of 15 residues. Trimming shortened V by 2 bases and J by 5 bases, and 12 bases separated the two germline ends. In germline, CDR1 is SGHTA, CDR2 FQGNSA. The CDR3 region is CASSLHGGGTGELFF. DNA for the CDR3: TGTGCCAGCAGCTTACACGGAGGGGGAACCGGGGAGCTGTTTTTT.

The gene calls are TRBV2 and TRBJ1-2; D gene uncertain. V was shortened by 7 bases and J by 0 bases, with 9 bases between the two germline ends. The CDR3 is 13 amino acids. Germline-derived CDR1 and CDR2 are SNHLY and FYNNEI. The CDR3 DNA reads TGTGCCAGCACTCGGGATGCTAACTATGGCTACACCTTC. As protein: CASTRDANYGYTF. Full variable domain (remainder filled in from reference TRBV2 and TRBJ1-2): EPEVTQTPSHQVTQMGQEVILRCVPISNHLYFYWYRQILGQKVEFLVSFYNNEISEKSEIFDDQFSVERPDGSNFTLKIRSTKLEDSAMYFCASTRDANYGYTFGSGTRLTVV.

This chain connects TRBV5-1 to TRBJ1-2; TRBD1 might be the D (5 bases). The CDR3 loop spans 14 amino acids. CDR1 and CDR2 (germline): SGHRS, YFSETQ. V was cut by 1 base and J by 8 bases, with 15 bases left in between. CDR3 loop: CASSLTRDVAGYTF. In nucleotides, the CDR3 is TGCGCCAGCAGCTTGACCCGGGACGTGGCGGGCTACACCTTC. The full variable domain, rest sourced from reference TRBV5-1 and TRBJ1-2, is KAGVTQTPRYLIKTRGQQVTLSCSPISGHRSVSWYQQTPGQGLQFLFEYFSETQRNKGNFPGRFSGRQFSNSRSEMNVSTLELGDSALYLCASSLTRDVAGYTFGSGTRLTVV.

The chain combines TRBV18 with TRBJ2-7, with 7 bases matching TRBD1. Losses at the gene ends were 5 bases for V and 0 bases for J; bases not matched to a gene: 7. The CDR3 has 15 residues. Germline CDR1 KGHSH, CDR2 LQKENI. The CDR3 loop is CASSNSGGYSYEQYF. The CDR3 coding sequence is TGTGCCAGCTCAAACTCAGGGGGATACTCCTACGAGCAGTACTTC.

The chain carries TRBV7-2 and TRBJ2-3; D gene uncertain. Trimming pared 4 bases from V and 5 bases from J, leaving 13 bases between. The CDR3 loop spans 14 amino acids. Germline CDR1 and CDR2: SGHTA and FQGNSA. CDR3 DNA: TGTGCCAGCAGCTCTGACTGGGCAAGAGATACGCAGTATTTT. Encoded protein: CASSSDWARDTQYF.

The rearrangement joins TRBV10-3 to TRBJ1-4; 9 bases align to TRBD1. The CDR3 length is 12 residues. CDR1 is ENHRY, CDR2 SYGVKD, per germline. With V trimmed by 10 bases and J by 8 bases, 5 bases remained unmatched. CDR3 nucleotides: TGTGCCAGCCGGGACAGGGAGGAAAAACTGTTTTTT. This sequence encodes CASRDREEKLFF.

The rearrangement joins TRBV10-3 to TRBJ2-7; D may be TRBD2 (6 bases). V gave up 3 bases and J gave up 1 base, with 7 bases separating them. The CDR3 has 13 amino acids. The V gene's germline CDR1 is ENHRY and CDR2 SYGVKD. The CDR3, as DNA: TGTGCCATCAGTGACGGGACTTCCTACGAGCAGTACGTC. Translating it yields CAISDGTSYEQYV.

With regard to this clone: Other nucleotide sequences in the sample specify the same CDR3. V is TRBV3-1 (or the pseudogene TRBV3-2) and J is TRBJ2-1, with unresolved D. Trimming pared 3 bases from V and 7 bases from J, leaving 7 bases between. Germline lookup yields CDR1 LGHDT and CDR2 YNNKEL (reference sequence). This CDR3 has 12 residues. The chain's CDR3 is CASSQEGNEQFF. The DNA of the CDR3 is TGTGCCAGCAGCCAGGAAGGGAATGAGCAGTTCTTC.

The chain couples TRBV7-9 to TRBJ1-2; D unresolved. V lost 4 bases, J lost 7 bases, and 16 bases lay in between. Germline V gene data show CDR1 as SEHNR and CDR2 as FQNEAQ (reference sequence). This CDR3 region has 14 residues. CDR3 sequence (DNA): TGTGCCAGCAGCTCGGGCGGGCGGGCCGGTGGCTACACCTTC. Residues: CASSSGGRAGGYTF.

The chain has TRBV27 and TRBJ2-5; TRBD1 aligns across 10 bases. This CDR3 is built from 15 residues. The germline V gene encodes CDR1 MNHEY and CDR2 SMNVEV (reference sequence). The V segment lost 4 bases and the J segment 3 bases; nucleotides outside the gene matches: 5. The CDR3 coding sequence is TGTGCCAGCAGTTCAGTGGGGACAGGGGAAGAGACCCAGTACTTC. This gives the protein CASSSVGTGEETQYF.

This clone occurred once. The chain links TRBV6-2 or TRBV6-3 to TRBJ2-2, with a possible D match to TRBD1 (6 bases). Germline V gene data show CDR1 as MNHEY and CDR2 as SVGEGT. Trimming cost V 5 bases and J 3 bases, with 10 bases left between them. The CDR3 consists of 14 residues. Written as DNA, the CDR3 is TGTGCCAGCAGTCCAGGGGCCTACACCGGGGAGCTGTTTTTT. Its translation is CASSPGAYTGELFF.

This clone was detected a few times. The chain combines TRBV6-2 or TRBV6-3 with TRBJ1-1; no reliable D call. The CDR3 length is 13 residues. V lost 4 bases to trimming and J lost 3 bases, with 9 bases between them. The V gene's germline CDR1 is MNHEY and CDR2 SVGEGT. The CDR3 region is CASSLDGYTEAFF. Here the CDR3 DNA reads TGTGCCAGCAGTTTGGACGGCTACACTGAAGCTTTCTTT.

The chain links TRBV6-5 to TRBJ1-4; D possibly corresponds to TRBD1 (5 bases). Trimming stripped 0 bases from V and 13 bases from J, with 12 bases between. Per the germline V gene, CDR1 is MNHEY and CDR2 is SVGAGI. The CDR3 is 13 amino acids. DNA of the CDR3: TGTGCCAGCAGTTACTCGATAAGGGACCCACTGTTTTTT. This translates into CASSYSIRDPLFF.

CDR3 sequence: CASSQGSDPNYGYTF. In DNA form, the CDR3 reads TGCGCCAGCAGCCAAGGTTCGGACCCTAACTATGGCTACACCTTC. The chain employs TRBV4-1 and TRBJ1-2; D is unresolved. This CDR3 is 15 amino acids long. Germline CDR1 is MGHRA and CDR2 is YSYEKL. Trimming took 1 base from V and 0 from J, leaving 9 bases between them.

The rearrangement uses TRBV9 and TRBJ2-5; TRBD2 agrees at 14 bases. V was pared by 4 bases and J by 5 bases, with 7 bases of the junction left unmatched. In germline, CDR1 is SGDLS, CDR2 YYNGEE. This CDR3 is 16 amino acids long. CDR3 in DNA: TGTGCCAGCAGCTTGGGACTAGCGGGGGTTACGGAGACCCAGTACTTC. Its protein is CASSLGLAGVTETQYF.

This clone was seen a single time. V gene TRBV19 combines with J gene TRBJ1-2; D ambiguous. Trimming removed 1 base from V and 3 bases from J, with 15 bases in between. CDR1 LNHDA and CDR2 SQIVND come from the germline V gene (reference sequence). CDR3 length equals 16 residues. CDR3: CASSIGVAGAHYGYTF. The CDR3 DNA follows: TGTGCCAGTAGTATAGGGGTTGCAGGCGCTCACTATGGCTACACCTTC.